The rows below give T cell receptor beta chains drawn from one sample of a study of tumor-infiltrating lymphocytes in localized non-small cell lung cancer. The assay was immunoSEQ multiplex PCR, and TCRdb's table has in-frame clones only and misses some. The sample contains roughly 8,400 clones, around 79% of which appear only once. Sequenced sample: uninvolved lung tissue not adjacent to the tumor. The source of these receptors is a human donor with non-small cell lung cancer. The conserved cysteine and the conserved F or W are not part of the CDR3 here. The order of the fields is V gene, J gene, CDR3 protein.

V gene: TRBV2
J gene: TRBJ2-4
CDR3 protein: ASSRDRGNIQY

V gene: TRBV6-6
J gene: TRBJ1-1
CDR3 protein: ASSLDSLSNTEAF

V gene: TRBV30
J gene: TRBJ1-1
CDR3 protein: AWSGDPRSKAF

V gene: TRBV19
J gene: TRBJ1-1
CDR3 protein: ASSLGVRTEAF

V gene: TRBV30
J gene: TRBJ2-1
CDR3 protein: AWRASWDRVSNEQF

V gene: TRBV2
J gene: TRBJ2-6
CDR3 protein: ASNSGANVLT

V gene: TRBV9
J gene: TRBJ1-1
CDR3 protein: ASSALQGPENTEAF

V gene: TRBV30
J gene: TRBJ1-1
CDR3 protein: AWNLGQVNTEAF

V gene: TRBV19
J gene: TRBJ1-1
CDR3 protein: ASSSRTNTEAF

V gene: TRBV2
J gene: TRBJ1-5
CDR3 protein: ASSALIRPQH

V gene: TRBV27
J gene: TRBJ1-2
CDR3 protein: ATRGSPVWGYGYT

V gene: TRBV25-1
J gene: TRBJ2-7
CDR3 protein: ASSERGFSYEQY

V gene: TRBV6-4
J gene: TRBJ2-1
CDR3 protein: ASSPERARLYEQF

V gene: TRBV6-6
J gene: TRBJ2-3
CDR3 protein: ASGGRLRGTDTQY

V gene: TRBV11-3
J gene: TRBJ2-2
CDR3 protein: ASSPYTSGRAPNTGELF

V gene: TRBV6-5
J gene: TRBJ1-4
CDR3 protein: ASSPQQGSEKLF

V gene: TRBV6-4
J gene: TRBJ2-3
CDR3 protein: ASSEGQISTDTQY

V gene: TRBV2
J gene: TRBJ1-5
CDR3 protein: ASSEGSNQPQH

V gene: TRBV10-3
J gene: TRBJ1-1
CDR3 protein: AIRGGSEEAF

V gene: TRBV9
J gene: TRBJ2-3
CDR3 protein: ASSVGDTQY

V gene: TRBV10-2
J gene: TRBJ1-5
CDR3 protein: ASSAPESNQPQH

V gene: TRBV10-3
J gene: TRBJ1-6
CDR3 protein: AISPRGARYNSPLH

V gene: TRBV5-1
J gene: TRBJ2-7
CDR3 protein: ASSDSTYEQY

V gene: TRBV6-5
J gene: TRBJ1-2
CDR3 protein: ASRLPGQFYGYT

V gene: TRBV6-5
J gene: TRBJ1-1
CDR3 protein: ASSRDGGDTEAF

V gene: TRBV9
J gene: TRBJ2-7
CDR3 protein: ASSFRDGGYEQY

V gene: TRBV2
J gene: TRBJ2-3
CDR3 protein: ASSDRDRGDTQY

V gene: TRBV11-2
J gene: TRBJ1-1
CDR3 protein: ASSRHLQGNTEAF

V gene: TRBV5-6
J gene: TRBJ1-4
CDR3 protein: ASSSAGAGEKLF

V gene: TRBV6-6
J gene: TRBJ2-5
CDR3 protein: ASSSGQAQGTQY

V gene: TRBV6-5
J gene: TRBJ2-3
CDR3 protein: ASSRWLDTDTQY

V gene: TRBV19
J gene: TRBJ1-4
CDR3 protein: ASSIDRTVKLF

V gene: TRBV2
J gene: TRBJ1-5
CDR3 protein: ASSMTGPQH

V gene: TRBV5-1
J gene: TRBJ2-3
CDR3 protein: ASSFWGRDTQY

V gene: TRBV4-1
J gene: TRBJ1-5
CDR3 protein: ASSPRTAHSNQPQH

V gene: TRBV5-4
J gene: TRBJ2-2
CDR3 protein: ASSFPGGTGELF

V gene: TRBV27
J gene: TRBJ2-3
CDR3 protein: ASSLLSPSGRSTTDTQY

V gene: TRBV5-1
J gene: TRBJ2-1
CDR3 protein: ASSLPLAGGPNEQF

V gene: TRBV10-3
J gene: TRBJ2-6
CDR3 protein: AIRDRGSSGANVLT

V gene: TRBV10-3
J gene: TRBJ2-1
CDR3 protein: AIRRDLSSYNEQF

V gene: TRBV5-4
J gene: TRBJ1-1
CDR3 protein: ASSKETGYVKVDTEAF

V gene: TRBV5-1
J gene: TRBJ2-3
CDR3 protein: ASSFAGTSGSLTQY

V gene: TRBV6-1
J gene: TRBJ1-1
CDR3 protein: ASSLQGWMNTEAF

V gene: TRBV28
J gene: TRBJ2-3
CDR3 protein: ASSLFETIQSADTQY

V gene: TRBV28
J gene: TRBJ1-5
CDR3 protein: ASSLFKLPTVQGGNQPQH

V gene: TRBV10-2
J gene: TRBJ2-2
CDR3 protein: ASRGLAGPGVAGELF

V gene: TRBV5-6
J gene: TRBJ2-3
CDR3 protein: ASSFGGATDTQY

V gene: TRBV5-5
J gene: TRBJ2-5
CDR3 protein: ASSRGQQETQY

V gene: TRBV7-2
J gene: TRBJ2-1
CDR3 protein: ASRRGQYNEQF

V gene: TRBV30
J gene: TRBJ1-1
CDR3 protein: AWSVLGEAEAF

V gene: TRBV11-1
J gene: TRBJ1-2
CDR3 protein: ASSLANGADGYT

V gene: TRBV5-1
J gene: TRBJ2-6
CDR3 protein: ASSLDGTGANVLT

V gene: TRBV7-7
J gene: TRBJ2-2
CDR3 protein: ASSLGEGHTGELF